This T cell receptor (beta chain) was recovered during a study of PD-1 blockade in mismatch repair-deficient tumors. The table came from immunoSEQ multiplex PCR; TCRdb's copy has only in-frame clones and leaves some out. The table has around 38,000 clones, roughly 77% seen once; the top ten hold approximately 22%. This clone occurred once. The target antigen is unknown. Whole-study results and caveats: Tumor-resident clones, often undetectable pretreatment in blood, expanded then contracted after pembrolizumab.

Per germline, CDR1 MNHNS and CDR2 SASEGT. V was cut by 5 bases and J by 2 bases, with 7 bases left in between. The CDR3 loop spans 13 amino acids. Source: peripheral blood, taken 4 weeks after starting pembrolizumab. The chain joins TRBV6-1 to TRBJ1-5, with D unclear. This clonotype originated in an adult with mismatch repair-deficient cancer. The CDR3 reads CASSSIGNQPQHF. CDR3 sequence (DNA): TGTGCCAGCAGTAGTATCGGCAATCAGCCCCAGCATTTT.